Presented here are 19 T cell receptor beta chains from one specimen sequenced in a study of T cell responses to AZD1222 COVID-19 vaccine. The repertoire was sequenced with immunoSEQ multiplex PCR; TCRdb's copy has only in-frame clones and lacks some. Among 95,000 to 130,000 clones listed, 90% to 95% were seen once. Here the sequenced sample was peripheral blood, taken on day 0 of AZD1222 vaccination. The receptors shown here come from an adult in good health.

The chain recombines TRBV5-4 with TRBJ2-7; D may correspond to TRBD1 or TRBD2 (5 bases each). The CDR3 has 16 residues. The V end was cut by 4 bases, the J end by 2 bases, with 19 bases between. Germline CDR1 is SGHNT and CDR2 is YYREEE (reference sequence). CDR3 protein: CASSRVGVTLTYEQYF. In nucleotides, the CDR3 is TGTGCCAGCAGCCGAGTGGGGGTTACCCTTACCTACGAGCAGTACTTC.

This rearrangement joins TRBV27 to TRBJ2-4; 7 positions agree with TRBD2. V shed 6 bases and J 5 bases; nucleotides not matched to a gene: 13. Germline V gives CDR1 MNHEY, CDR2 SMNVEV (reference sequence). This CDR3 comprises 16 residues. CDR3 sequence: CASREHGRGDQNIQYF. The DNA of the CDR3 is TGTGCCAGCAGGGAGCACGGACGGGGGGACCAAAACATTCAGTACTTC.

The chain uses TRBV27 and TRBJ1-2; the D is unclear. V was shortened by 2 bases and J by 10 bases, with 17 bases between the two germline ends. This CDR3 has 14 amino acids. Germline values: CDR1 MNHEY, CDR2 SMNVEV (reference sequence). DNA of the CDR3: TGTGCCAGCAGTTTACGGGCGGGCGATTTCTTCTACACCTTC. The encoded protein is CASSLRAGDFFYTF.

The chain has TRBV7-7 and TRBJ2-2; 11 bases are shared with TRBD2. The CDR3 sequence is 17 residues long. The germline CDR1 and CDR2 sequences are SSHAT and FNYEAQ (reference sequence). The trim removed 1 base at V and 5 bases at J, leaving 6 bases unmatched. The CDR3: CASSLGPGLAVTGELFF. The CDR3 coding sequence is TGTGCCAGCAGCTTAGGTCCGGGACTAGCGGTGACCGGGGAGCTGTTTTTT.

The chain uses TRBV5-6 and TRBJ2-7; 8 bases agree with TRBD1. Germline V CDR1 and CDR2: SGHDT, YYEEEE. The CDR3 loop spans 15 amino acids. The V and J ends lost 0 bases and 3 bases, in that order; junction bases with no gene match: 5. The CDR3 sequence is CASSLGGQGYYEQYF. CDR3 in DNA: TGTGCCAGCAGCTTGGGAGGACAGGGATACTACGAGCAGTACTTC.

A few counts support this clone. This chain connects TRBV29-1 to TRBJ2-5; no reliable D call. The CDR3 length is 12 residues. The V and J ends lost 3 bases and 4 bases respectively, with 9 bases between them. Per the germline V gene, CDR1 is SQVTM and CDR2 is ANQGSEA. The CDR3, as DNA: TGCAGCGTTGATATAGGGTCAGAGACCCAGTACTTC. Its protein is CSVDIGSETQYF.

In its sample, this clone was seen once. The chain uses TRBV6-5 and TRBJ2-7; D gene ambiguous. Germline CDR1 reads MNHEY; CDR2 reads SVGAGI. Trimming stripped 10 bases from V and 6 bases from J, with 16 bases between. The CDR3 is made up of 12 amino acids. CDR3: CAIRAFSGEQYF. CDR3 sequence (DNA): TGTGCCATACGGGCCTTTTCAGGCGAGCAGTACTTC.

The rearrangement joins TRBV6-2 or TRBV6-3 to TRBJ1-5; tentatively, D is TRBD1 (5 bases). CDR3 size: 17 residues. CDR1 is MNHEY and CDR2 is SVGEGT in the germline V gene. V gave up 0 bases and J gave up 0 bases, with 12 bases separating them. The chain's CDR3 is CASSYSGGPNSNQPQHF. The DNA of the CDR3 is TGTGCCAGCAGTTACTCCGGGGGACCCAATAGCAATCAGCCCCAGCATTTT.

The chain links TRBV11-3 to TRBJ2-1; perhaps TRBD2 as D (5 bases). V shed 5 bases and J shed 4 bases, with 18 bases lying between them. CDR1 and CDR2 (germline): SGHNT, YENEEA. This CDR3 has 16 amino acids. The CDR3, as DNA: TGTGCCAGCAGCACAAGCGAGGGCCATTGGTACAATGAGCAGTTCTTC. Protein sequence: CASSTSEGHWYNEQFF. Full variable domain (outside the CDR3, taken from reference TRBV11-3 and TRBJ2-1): EAGVVQSPRYKIIEKKQPVAFWCNPISGHNTLYWYLQNLGQGPELLIRYENEEAVDDSQLPKDRFSAERLKGVDSTLKIQPAELGDSAVYLCASSTSEGHWYNEQFFGPGTRLTVL.

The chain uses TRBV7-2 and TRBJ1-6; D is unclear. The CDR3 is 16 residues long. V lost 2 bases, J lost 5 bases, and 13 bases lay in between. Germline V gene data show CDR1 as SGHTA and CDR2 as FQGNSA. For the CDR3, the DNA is TGTGCCAGCAGCTTAACCGGGCGGGGTAATAATTCACCCCTCCACTTT. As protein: CASSLTGRGNNSPLHF.

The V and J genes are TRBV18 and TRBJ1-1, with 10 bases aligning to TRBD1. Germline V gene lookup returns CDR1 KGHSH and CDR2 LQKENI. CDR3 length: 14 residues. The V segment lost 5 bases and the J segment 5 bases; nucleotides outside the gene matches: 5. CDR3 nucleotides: TGTGCCAGCTCAGGGACAGGGGAAATTACTGAAGCTTTCTTT. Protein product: CASSGTGEITEAFF.

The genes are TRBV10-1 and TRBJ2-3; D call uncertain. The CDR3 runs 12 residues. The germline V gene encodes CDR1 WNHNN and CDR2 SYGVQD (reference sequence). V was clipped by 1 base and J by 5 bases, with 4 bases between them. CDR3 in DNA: TGCGCCAGCAGTGAGTATAGAGATACGCAGTATTTT. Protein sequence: CASSEYRDTQYF.

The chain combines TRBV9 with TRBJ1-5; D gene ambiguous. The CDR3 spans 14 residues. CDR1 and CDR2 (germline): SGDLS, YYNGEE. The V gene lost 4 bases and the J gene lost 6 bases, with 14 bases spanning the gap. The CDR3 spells CASSPRGSIQPQHF. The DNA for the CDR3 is TGTGCCAGCAGCCCCCGTGGGAGTATTCAGCCCCAGCATTTT.

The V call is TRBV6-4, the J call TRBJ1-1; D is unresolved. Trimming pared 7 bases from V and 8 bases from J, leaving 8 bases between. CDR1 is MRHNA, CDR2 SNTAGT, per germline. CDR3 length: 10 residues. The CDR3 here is CASKKKEAFF. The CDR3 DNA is TGTGCCAGCAAGAAGAAAGAAGCTTTCTTT.

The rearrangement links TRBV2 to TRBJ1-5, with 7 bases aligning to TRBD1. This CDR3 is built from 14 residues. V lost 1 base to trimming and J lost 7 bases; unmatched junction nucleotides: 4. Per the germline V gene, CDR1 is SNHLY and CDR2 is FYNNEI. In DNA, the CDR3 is TGTGCCAGCAGTGAAGTCAGGGGGGAACAGCCCCAGCATTTT. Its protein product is CASSEVRGEQPQHF.

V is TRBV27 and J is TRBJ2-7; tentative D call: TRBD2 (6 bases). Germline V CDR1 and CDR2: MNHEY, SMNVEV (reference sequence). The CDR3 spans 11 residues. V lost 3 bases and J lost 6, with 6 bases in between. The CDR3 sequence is CASSFSGEQYF. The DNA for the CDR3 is TGTGCCAGCAGTTTTAGCGGCGAGCAGTACTTC.

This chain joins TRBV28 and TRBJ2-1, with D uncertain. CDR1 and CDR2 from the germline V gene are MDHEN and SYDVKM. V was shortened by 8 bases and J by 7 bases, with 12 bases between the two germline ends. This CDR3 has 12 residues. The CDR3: CASSPIGNEQFF. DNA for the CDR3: TGTGCCAGCTCTCCTATTGGGAATGAGCAGTTCTTC.

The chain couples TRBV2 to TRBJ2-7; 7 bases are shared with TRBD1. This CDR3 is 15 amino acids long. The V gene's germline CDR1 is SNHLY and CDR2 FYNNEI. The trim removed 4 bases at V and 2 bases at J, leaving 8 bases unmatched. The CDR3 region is CASSVNRGPPYEQYF. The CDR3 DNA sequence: TGTGCCAGCAGTGTTAACAGGGGCCCCCCCTACGAGCAGTACTTC.

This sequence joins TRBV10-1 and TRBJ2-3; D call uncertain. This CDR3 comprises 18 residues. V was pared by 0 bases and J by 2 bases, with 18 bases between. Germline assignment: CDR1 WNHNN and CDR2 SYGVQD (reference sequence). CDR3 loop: CASSESSPAPGFTDTQYF. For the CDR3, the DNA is TGCGCCAGCAGTGAGTCGAGTCCGGCTCCCGGGTTCACAGATACGCAGTATTTT.